The 25 T cell receptor beta chains below were found in one sample sequenced in a study of blood T cell repertoires in COVID-19. Generated by immunoSEQ multiplex PCR, the TCRdb table keeps only in-frame clones and is missing some. The table shows about 41,000 clones, with around 76% occurring only once. Sequencing was performed on peripheral blood. These receptors all come from a man older than 75 with acute or convalescent COVID-19.

The chain is built from TRBV3-1 (or the pseudogene TRBV3-2) and TRBJ1-1; TRBD1 aligns across 7 bases. The CDR3 spans 14 residues. Germline CDR1 LGHDT, CDR2 YNNKEL (reference sequence). V shed 5 bases, J shed 1 base, and the junction held 4 bases outside the gene matches. The CDR3 DNA sequence: TGTGCCAGCAGCTTTCGACAGGGGAACACTGAAGCTTTCTTT. Protein product: CASSFRQGNTEAFF.

The chain employs TRBV20-1 and TRBJ1-3; 7 bases agree with TRBD1. Germline V gives CDR1 DFQATT, CDR2 SNEGSKA (reference sequence). V lost 3 bases, J lost 4 bases, and 3 bases stayed unmatched. The CDR3 extends over 13 amino acids. The CDR3 reads CSASGGQGNTIYF. As DNA, the CDR3 is TGCAGTGCTAGTGGGGGACAGGGAAACACCATATATTTT.

V is TRBV12-3 or TRBV12-4 and J is TRBJ1-2; D might be TRBD1 (5 bases). The CDR3 is 13 residues long. V dropped 11 bases and J dropped 3 bases, with 16 bases sitting between them. CDR3 region: CALRQGEYYGYTF. The CDR3, as DNA: TGTGCCCTTAGGCAGGGCGAGTACTATGGCTACACCTTC.

The V and J genes are TRBV19 and TRBJ1-3; possibly TRBD1 for D (5 bases). CDR3 length: 15 amino acids. Germline V gives CDR1 LNHDA, CDR2 SQIVND (reference sequence). The V and J ends lost 5 bases and 0 bases respectively, with 11 bases between them. Written as DNA, the CDR3 is TGTGCCAGTAGTGGGGCGCCCGGCTCTGGAAACACCATATATTTT. Translating gives CASSGAPGSGNTIYF.

V and J are TRBV19 and TRBJ2-6; 8 nucleotides match TRBD1. Germline V gene lookup returns CDR1 LNHDA and CDR2 SQIVND (reference sequence). The CDR3 is 16 residues long. V shed 8 bases and J 4 bases; nucleotides not matched to a gene: 10. The CDR3 sequence is CASRDRLVSGANVLTF. As DNA, the CDR3 is TGTGCCAGTCGGGACAGGTTGGTATCCGGGGCCAACGTCCTGACTTTC.

V is TRBV5-6 and J is TRBJ1-6; D is ambiguous. CDR1 and CDR2 (germline): SGHDT, YYEEEE. V lost 4 bases to trimming and J lost 4 bases, with 6 bases between them. The CDR3 spans 13 residues. The CDR3, as DNA: TGTGCCAGCAGCCTAGAATATAATTCACCCCTCCACTTT. Translating gives CASSLEYNSPLHF.

The V and J genes are TRBV2 and TRBJ1-5; D perhaps matches TRBD1 (6 bases). Trimming pared 2 bases from V and 4 bases from J, leaving 12 bases between. The CDR3 is 15 amino acids. Germline assignment: CDR1 SNHLY and CDR2 FYNNEI. CDR3 in DNA: TGTGCCAGCAGTGAACGGGTCAGGGGTAATCAGCCCCAGCATTTT. It is translated as CASSERVRGNQPQHF.

V usage is TRBV5-6 and J usage is TRBJ1-1; 9 bases map to TRBD1. The germline V gene has CDR1 SGHDT and CDR2 YYEEEE. CDR3 length equals 15 residues. V trimming: 4 bases; J trimming: 5 bases; junction bases outside the gene matches: 9. This CDR3 is CASSDTGTGRTEAFF. DNA of the CDR3: TGTGCCAGCAGCGATACTGGGACAGGGAGAACTGAAGCTTTCTTT.

V usage is TRBV18 and J usage is TRBJ1-6; 11 bases align to TRBD1. This CDR3 has 15 amino acids. V lost 6 bases to trimming and J lost 5 bases; unmatched junction nucleotides: 3. The V gene's germline CDR1 is KGHSH and CDR2 LQKENI. CDR3 protein: CASSLGQGDNSPLHF. The DNA for the CDR3 is TGTGCCAGCTCTCTGGGACAGGGGGATAATTCACCCCTCCACTTT.

The genes are TRBV7-2 and TRBJ2-7; TRBD1 matches 9 bases. CDR3 size: 15 residues. The germline V gene has CDR1 SGHTA and CDR2 FQGNSA. V lost 4 bases and J lost 2; bases outside the gene matches: 6. As DNA, the CDR3 is TGTGCCAGCAGCTCCAGCCGGGACAGGGCCTACGAGCAGTACTTC. Protein sequence: CASSSSRDRAYEQYF. The variable domain in full, with the rest retrieved from reference TRBV7-2 and TRBJ2-7, is GAGVSQSPSNKVTEKGKDVELRCDPISGHTALYWYRQSLGQGLEFLIYFQGNSAPDKSGLPSDRFSAERTGGSVSTLTIQRTQQEDSAVYLCASSSSRDRAYEQYFGPGTRLTVT.

The chain couples TRBV7-6 to TRBJ2-3; the D is unclear. Germline V gene data show CDR1 as SGHVS and CDR2 as FNYEAQ. Trimming removed 1 base at V and 1 base at J, with 12 bases between. CDR3 length: 16 amino acids. As DNA, the CDR3 is TGTGCCAGCAGCTTAGTGCTAACTCGCGGCACAGATACGCAGTATTTT. Amino acids: CASSLVLTRGTDTQYF.

The rearrangement uses TRBV30 and TRBJ1-3, with TRBD1 matching over 8 bases. V lost 1 base, J lost 3 bases, and 2 bases stayed unmatched. This CDR3 is built from 14 residues. Per the germline V gene, CDR1 is GTSNPN and CDR2 is SVGIG (reference sequence). This chain's CDR3 is CAWSGTGNGNTIYF. The DNA of the CDR3 is TGTGCCTGGAGTGGGACAGGGAATGGAAACACCATATATTTT.

The chain is built from TRBV5-1 and TRBJ1-2, with D hard to call. The CDR3 is made up of 13 amino acids. The germline V gene has CDR1 SGHRS and CDR2 YFSETQ. Trimming stripped 5 bases from V and 2 bases from J, with 10 bases between. CDR3 in amino acids: CASSPGLNYGYTF. In DNA form, the CDR3 reads TGCGCCAGCAGTCCGGGATTAAACTATGGCTACACCTTC.

The chain uses TRBV7-9 and TRBJ2-1; D not certain. Between the trimmed V and J ends, which lost 8 bases and 2 bases, there was a span of 10 bases. Germline CDR1 reads SEHNR; CDR2 reads FQNEAQ (reference sequence). This CDR3 comprises 13 residues. The CDR3 is CASLLAAYNEQFF. The CDR3 DNA is TGTGCCAGCCTTCTGGCGGCCTACAATGAGCAGTTCTTC.

This clone occurred once. J is TRBJ1-1 and V is TRBV6-2 or TRBV6-3, with a tentative D call TRBD1 (5 bases). The CDR3 extends over 14 amino acids. Germline CDR1 MNHEY, CDR2 SVGEGT. V was trimmed by 3 bases and J by 0 bases, leaving 8 bases between them. In DNA, the CDR3 is TGTGCCAGCAGTTATGACAGTCTGAACACTGAAGCTTTCTTT. This gives the protein CASSYDSLNTEAFF.

The rearrangement links TRBV16 to TRBJ1-5; D perhaps matches TRBD1 (6 bases). The V gene lost 2 bases and the J gene lost 4 bases, with 24 bases spanning the gap. Germline V CDR1 and CDR2: KGHSY, FQNENV. CDR3 length equals 19 residues. CDR3: CASSQTPPIPAQGNQPQHF. The DNA for the CDR3 is TGTGCCAGCAGCCAAACGCCCCCCATACCGGCTCAGGGGAATCAGCCCCAGCATTTT.

Concerning this clone itself: Other DNA variants within this sample encode the same CDR3. This chain uses TRBV11-2 with TRBJ2-2; D might be TRBD2 (5 bases). CDR3 length: 16 residues. Germline assignment: CDR1 SGHAT and CDR2 FQNNGV. The V end was cut by 2 bases, the J end by 2 bases, with 12 bases between. Written as DNA, the CDR3 is TGTGCCAGCAGCTTAATGGCCAGCGGAAACACCGGGGAGCTGTTTTTT. Its protein product is CASSLMASGNTGELFF.

This sequence joins TRBV3-1 (or the pseudogene TRBV3-2) and TRBJ2-1, with 14 bases lining up with TRBD2. The length of the CDR3 is 14 residues. Germline V gene data show CDR1 as LGHDT and CDR2 as YNNKEL (reference sequence). V trimming: 3 bases; J trimming: 10 bases; junction bases outside the gene matches: 2. The chain's CDR3 is CASSHRTSGREQFF. The DNA of the CDR3 is TGTGCCAGCAGCCATAGGACTAGCGGGAGGGAGCAGTTCTTC.

V gene TRBV4-1 combines with J gene TRBJ2-2; TRBD2 matches 8 bases. The junction had 7 bases not matched to a gene; V was cut back by 1 base and J by 6 bases. Germline CDR1 reads MGHRA; CDR2 reads YSYEKL. The CDR3 has 16 residues. As DNA, the CDR3 is TGCGCCAGCAGCCAAGGTTTCGGGGGGGAAGCCGGGGAGCTGTTTTTT. It is translated as CASSQGFGGEAGELFF.

This chain joins TRBV18 and TRBJ2-7; the match to TRBD2 covers 8 bases. The germline V gene has CDR1 KGHSH and CDR2 LQKENI. J was trimmed by 0 bases and V by 3 bases; bases with no gene match: 1. The CDR3 covers 14 residues. In nucleotides, the CDR3 is TGTGCCAGCTCACCGGGACTAGTCTCCTACGAGCAGTACTTC. As protein: CASSPGLVSYEQYF.

The V and J genes are TRBV6-5 and TRBJ2-3; TRBD2 agrees at 8 bases. Germline V CDR1 and CDR2: MNHEY, SVGAGI. With V trimmed by 11 bases and J by 2 bases, 6 bases remained unmatched. The CDR3 contains 13 residues. The CDR3 sequence: CALSGGYTDTQYF. The CDR3 region has the DNA TGTGCCCTAAGCGGGGGTTACACAGATACGCAGTATTTT.

V is TRBV9 and J is TRBJ2-5; TRBD1 might be the D (7 bases). The CDR3 is 15 residues long. Trimming removed 4 bases at V and 7 bases at J, with 20 bases between. Looked up from germline, CDR1 is SGDLS and CDR2 is YYNGEE. The CDR3 spells CASSPGGQGTATQYF. CDR3 DNA: TGTGCCAGCAGCCCAGGGGGGCAGGGGACGGCGACCCAGTACTTC. Together with reference TRBV9 and TRBJ2-5, the CDR3 gives the full variable domain: DSGVTQTPKHLITATGQRVTLRCSPRSGDLSVYWYQQSLDQGLQFLIQYYNGEERAKGNILERFSAQQFPDLHSELNLSSLELGDSALYFCASSPGGQGTATQYFGPGTRLLVL.

This clone was seen a few times. The chain couples TRBV5-5 to TRBJ2-7; no reliable D call. Trimming took off 0 bases at V and 2 bases at J, with 9 bases between the two ends. This CDR3 spans 14 amino acids. CDR1 is SGHKS and CDR2 is YYEKEE in the germline V gene (reference sequence). The CDR3 protein is CASSLGGAAYEQYF. The DNA for the CDR3 is TGTGCCAGCAGCTTGGGAGGCGCGGCCTACGAGCAGTACTTC.

The CDR3 here is CASSPAQRGGHIQYF. For the CDR3, the DNA is TGCGCCAGCAGCCCCGCCCAGCGGGGGGGTCACATTCAGTACTTC. The gene calls are TRBV5-1 and TRBJ2-4; 10 nucleotides align to TRBD2. This CDR3 comprises 15 residues. The germline V gene encodes CDR1 SGHRS and CDR2 YFSETQ. V lost 4 bases to trimming and J lost 8 bases; unmatched junction nucleotides: 9.

V is TRBV6-4 and J is TRBJ2-1; D perhaps matches TRBD2 (7 bases). Germline CDR1 reads MRHNA; CDR2 reads SNTAGT. V gave up 2 bases and J gave up 4 bases, with 12 bases separating them. CDR3 length: 15 amino acids. The CDR3 sequence: CASSDGGAGYNEQFF. CDR3 bases: TGTGCCAGCAGTGACGGGGGGGCGGGATACAATGAGCAGTTCTTC.